These T cell receptor beta chains were read from a single sample in a study of radiation and T cells in renal cell carcinoma. Measured with immunoSEQ multiplex PCR; TCRdb has only the in-frame clones, and not every one. The sample holds about 58,000 clones, roughly four fifths seen once. This material consisted of blood, taken from a patient whose treatment included radiotherapy and nephrectomy. All receptors derive from a man aged 60 to 69 with renal cell carcinoma. The CDR3 runs from the conserved cysteine through the conserved F or W. Clone size is not always given. Where it is, it says once, few, many or a class for expanded clones.

j_gene	abundance	v_gene	CDR3aa
TRBJ2-7	NA	TRBV19	CASSSSTESYEQYF
TRBJ1-3	NA	TRBV5-6	CASSGGESGNTIYF
TRBJ1-2	NA	TRBV2	CASSGGSLRTGENYGYTF
TRBJ2-7	NA	TRBV7-2	CASSLASGTGEEQYF
TRBJ2-5	NA	TRBV30	CAWSPRGETQYF
TRBJ2-3	few	TRBV10-3	CAISEGAGYTDTQYF
TRBJ2-1	NA	TRBV29-1	CSVEDQGGAFNEQFF
TRBJ1-2	NA	TRBV7-2	CASSSYGGTGSTF
TRBJ1-1	NA	TRBV4-1	CAARSGDGVNTEAFF
TRBJ1-6	once	TRBV15	CATSIPDGPSSPLHF
TRBJ1-2	NA	TRBV5-5	CASSLAGPYGYTF
TRBJ1-3	NA	TRBV19	CASSDRPTSSGNTIYF
TRBJ2-2	once	TRBV2	CASSELAVGIGGELFF
TRBJ2-7	NA	TRBV18	CASSPRDGGSYEQYF
TRBJ2-3	NA	TRBV7-8	CASSSREERLKGSTDTQYF
TRBJ1-2	NA	TRBV19	CASSIEVRGLYGYTF
TRBJ1-4	once	TRBV18	CASSPFSGDEEKLFF
TRBJ2-3	NA	TRBV10-1	CASSESPYFTDTQYF
TRBJ1-1	NA	TRBV5-1	CASSLRTGGSEAFF
TRBJ2-7	NA	TRBV10-2	CASKTVGNYEQYF
TRBJ1-5	NA	TRBV6-1	CASRRGESQPQHF
TRBJ2-7	NA	TRBV11-2	CASSPMGRGFGEQYF
TRBJ2-1	NA	TRBV5-8	CASSPQAWNEQFF
TRBJ1-3	NA	TRBV5-1	CASSYAPGQGFSGNTIYF
TRBJ2-1	NA	TRBV6-6	CASSLLGLQFF
TRBJ2-1	few	TRBV7-3	CASSFSTSALGNEQFF
TRBJ1-1	NA	TRBV6-1	CASSEHNPGATEAFF